The 2 T cell receptor beta chains presented below share a single source sample, sequenced in a study of blood T cell repertoires in COVID-19. Sequencing was performed with immunoSEQ multiplex PCR; in TCRdb, only in-frame clones are kept and a portion is missing. The table records 50,000 to 65,000 clones, roughly four fifths of them present only once. The sample consisted of peripheral blood. The receptors stem from a woman of 80 years or more with acute or convalescent COVID-19.

The genes are TRBV28 and TRBJ2-1; 10 bases align to TRBD2. The CDR3 length is 15 residues. Germline V lookup: CDR1 MDHEN, CDR2 SYDVKM. The V and J ends lost 2 bases and 5 bases, in that order; junction bases with no gene match: 3. The chain's CDR3 is CASSLRLAGDNEQFF. For the CDR3, the DNA is TGTGCCAGCAGTTTACGGCTAGCGGGGGACAATGAGCAGTTCTTC.

The chain recombines TRBV7-2 with TRBJ2-1; 13 nucleotides line up with TRBD2. V lost 5 bases, J lost 14 bases, and 18 bases stayed unmatched. This CDR3 is 17 amino acids long. The V gene's germline CDR1 is SGHTA and CDR2 FQGNSA. CDR3 amino acids: CASSPGSPGLAGQLEFF. Here the CDR3 DNA reads TGTGCCAGCAGCCCAGGGTCCCCGGGACTAGCGGGACAATTGGAGTTCTTC.